The 19 T cell receptor beta chains below come from one sample, sequenced in a study of T-cell memory formation after mild COVID-19. One entry per CDR3 protein results from TCRdb running MiXCR on the 5' RACE reads. The top ten hold 12% of the sample, which has 470,000 or so distinct CDR3 sequences, about 20% seen once. The sample comprised PBMCs or a T cell subset sorted from them (not recorded which). The receptors come from an adult woman who had mild COVID-19 (a few samples of this study predate the infection). Cell type and time point are not known.

This clonotype showed up just a few times. This chain uses TRBV7-2 with TRBJ1-2; D perhaps matches TRBD1 (5 bases). The V gene lost 2 bases and the J gene lost 4 bases, with 11 bases spanning the gap. CDR1 is SGHTA and CDR2 is FQGNSA in the germline V gene. The CDR3 is 14 amino acids. CDR3 protein: CASSLNRSGYGYTF. The CDR3 nucleotides are TGTGCCAGCAGCTTAAACAGGTCGGGCTATGGCTACACCTTC.

In its sample, this clonotype was seen a few times. The chain combines TRBV4-3 with TRBJ2-7; D is ambiguous. Trimming took 0 bases from V and 0 from J, leaving 9 bases between them. This CDR3 is 15 amino acids long. Germline values: CDR1 LGHNA, CDR2 YSLEER. The CDR3 DNA reads TGCGCCAGCAGCCAAGATGGGGATAGCTCCTACGAGCAGTACTTC. Translated, it gives CASSQDGDSSYEQYF.

V and J are TRBV6-6 and TRBJ1-3; 8 nucleotides agree with TRBD1. V lost 5 bases, J lost 0 bases, and 6 bases stayed unmatched. This CDR3 spans 16 amino acids. Germline loops: CDR1 MNHNY, CDR2 SVGAGI (reference sequence). In DNA form, the CDR3 reads TGTGCCAGCAGTCAGACAGGGGTCTACTCTGGAAACACCATATATTTT. Its protein is CASSQTGVYSGNTIYF.

This chain connects TRBV5-5 to TRBJ1-1; 7 nucleotides match TRBD1. With 4 bases clipped from V and 1 base from J, the junction kept 10 bases outside the gene matches. The CDR3 length is 16 residues. Germline V lookup: CDR1 SGHKS, CDR2 YYEKEE (reference sequence). CDR3 region: CASSRGAGTENTEAFF. In DNA, the CDR3 is TGTGCCAGCAGCAGGGGGGCCGGGACAGAGAACACTGAAGCTTTCTTT.

The chain joins TRBV7-2 to TRBJ2-7; D may be TRBD2 (5 bases). CDR3 length: 14 amino acids. Germline loops: CDR1 SGHTA, CDR2 FQGNSA. V shed 5 bases and J shed 2 bases, with 13 bases lying between them. CDR3 sequence reads: CASSQFGVAYEQYF. CDR3 bases: TGTGCCAGCAGCCAATTCGGGGTGGCCTACGAGCAGTACTTC.

The J gene is TRBJ2-2, the V gene TRBV12-3 or TRBV12-4; tentative D call: TRBD1 (6 bases). The V gene lost 6 bases and the J gene lost 6 bases, with 23 bases spanning the gap. CDR3 size: 17 residues. CDR3 coding DNA: TGTGCCAGCAGGCCCCCCCAGGGGATAGTGTTCGCCGGGGAGCTGTTTTTT. It translates to CASRPPQGIVFAGELFF.

This clonotype occurred a few times. The chain couples TRBV6-1 to TRBJ2-7; possible D gene TRBD2, 6 bases. This CDR3 contains 16 residues. Trimming stripped 3 bases from V and 3 bases from J, with 18 bases between. Germline V lookup: CDR1 MNHNS, CDR2 SASEGT. For the CDR3, the DNA is TGTGCCAGCAGTGACCTCTTTGGGGCGGGGTACTACGAGCAGTACTTC. Encoded protein: CASSDLFGAGYYEQYF.

This clonotype was picked up a small number of times. This chain's CDR3 is CASSYSLAGVEQETQYF. CDR3 in DNA: TGTGCCAGCAGTTACTCTCTAGCGGGAGTGGAGCAAGAGACCCAGTACTTC. The genes are TRBV6-2 or TRBV6-3 and TRBJ2-5; 10 bases fit TRBD2. The CDR3 consists of 17 residues. J was trimmed by 2 bases and V by 0 bases; bases with no gene match: 6. CDR1 is MNHEY and CDR2 is SVGEGT in the germline V gene.

The J gene is TRBJ1-5, the V gene TRBV20-1, with D possibly matching TRBD1 (6 bases). The V gene lost 6 bases and the J gene lost 6 bases, with 15 bases spanning the gap. Per germline, CDR1 DFQATT and CDR2 SNEGSKA (reference sequence). The CDR3 extends over 13 amino acids. CDR3 bases: TGCAGTGCCACAGACGGAGGGGGTCAGCCCCAGCATTTT. Translated, it gives CSATDGGGQPQHF.

This clonotype was recorded at least ten times. The chain recombines TRBV4-3 with TRBJ2-1, with TRBD2 matching 9 bases. This CDR3 region has 17 residues. After removal of 2 bases from V and 2 bases from J, the junction contained 7 bases not matched to a gene. In germline, CDR1 is LGHNA, CDR2 YSLEER. The CDR3 is CASSQPSSGVTYNEQFF. DNA for the CDR3: TGCGCCAGCAGCCAACCGTCTAGCGGGGTGACCTACAATGAGCAGTTCTTC.

The chain uses TRBV29-1 and TRBJ1-1; D may be TRBD1 (6 bases). Germline V gene lookup returns CDR1 SQVTM and CDR2 ANQGSEA. The CDR3 totals 13 residues. The ends were cut back, 5 bases at V and 1 base at J, with 11 bases in the middle. The CDR3 loop reads CSVKQGANTEAFF. The CDR3 DNA reads as TGCAGCGTTAAACAGGGAGCGAACACTGAAGCTTTCTTT.

This rearrangement joins TRBV15 to TRBJ2-3; D is possibly TRBD2 (6 bases). CDR1 and CDR2 from the germline V gene are LNHNV and YYDKDF (reference sequence). V was trimmed by 4 bases and J by 0 bases, leaving 8 bases between them. This CDR3 is built from 14 residues. DNA of the CDR3: TGTGCCACCAGCATCGGGGGAAGCACAGATACGCAGTATTTT. Translating gives CATSIGGSTDTQYF.

This clonotype has just a few counts. The chain joins TRBV11-2 to TRBJ2-3; D is perhaps TRBD1 (5 bases). V lost 10 bases and J 0 bases, leaving 17 bases between the germline ends. The CDR3 runs 15 residues. Germline CDR1 is SGHAT and CDR2 is FQNNGV. CDR3 residues: CATRKWGRSTDTQYF. DNA of the CDR3: TGTGCCACCCGCAAATGGGGCCGTAGCACAGATACGCAGTATTTT.

The chain links TRBV2 to TRBJ2-5, with 7 bases identical to TRBD2. The CDR3 runs 13 residues. Germline trimming cut 6 bases from V and 3 bases from J; bases unmatched to any gene: 4. Per the germline V gene, CDR1 is SNHLY and CDR2 is FYNNEI. DNA of the CDR3: TGTGCCAGCAGCGGGGAGGGTGAAGAGACCCAGTACTTC. Residues: CASSGEGEETQYF.

The rearrangement uses TRBV2 and TRBJ2-3, with TRBD2 matching over 15 bases. Germline V CDR1 and CDR2: SNHLY, FYNNEI. This CDR3 has 17 amino acids. The V segment lost 6 bases and the J segment 0 bases; nucleotides outside the gene matches: 4. CDR3 sequence reads: CASSRTSGRVSTDTQYF. CDR3 nucleotides: TGTGCCAGCAGCCGGACTAGCGGGAGGGTTAGCACAGATACGCAGTATTTT.

V usage is TRBV19 and J usage is TRBJ2-3; D ambiguous. Deletions cut 5 bases from V and 5 bases from J, with 8 bases between. The V gene's germline CDR1 is LNHDA and CDR2 SQIVND (reference sequence). This CDR3 is built from 12 residues. The CDR3 bases are TGTGCCAGTAGTGGTTTTCAAGATACGCAGTATTTT. It encodes CASSGFQDTQYF. The variable domain in full, with the rest retrieved from reference TRBV19 and TRBJ2-3, is DGGITQSPKYLFRKEGQNVTLSCEQNLNHDAMYWYRQDPGQGLRLIYYSQIVNDFQKGDIAEGYSVSREKKESFPLTVTSAQKNPTAFYLCASSGFQDTQYFGPGTRLTVL.

This clonotype was detected many times. The genes are TRBV7-6 and TRBJ2-1; 12 nucleotides match TRBD2. V shed 5 bases, J shed 0 bases, and the junction held 11 bases outside the gene matches. The CDR3 covers 19 residues. Germline V gene data show CDR1 as SGHVS and CDR2 as FNYEAQ. CDR3 residues: CASSKTSGSEFVSYNEQFF. In DNA form, the CDR3 reads TGTGCCAGCAGCAAGACTAGCGGGAGCGAATTCGTCTCCTACAATGAGCAGTTCTTC.

This clonotype was seen a few times. This chain connects TRBV12-3 or TRBV12-4 to TRBJ2-3; TRBD1 agrees at 7 bases. Trimming removed 3 bases from V and 1 base from J; junction bases left unmatched: 4. The CDR3 is 15 residues long. Written as DNA, the CDR3 is TGTGCCAGCAGTTTTCGGACAGGTGGCACAGATACGCAGTATTTT. This sequence encodes CASSFRTGGTDTQYF.

V usage is TRBV24-1 and J usage is TRBJ2-7, with 7 bases lining up with TRBD1. This CDR3 is 15 amino acids long. Germline V gene sequence: CDR1 KGHDR, CDR2 SFDVKD. With 3 bases clipped from V and 8 bases from J, the junction kept 12 bases outside the gene matches. This CDR3 is CATSDVTRQGGKQYF. The CDR3 nucleotides read TGTGCCACCAGTGATGTAACTCGACAGGGCGGTAAGCAGTACTTC.